This T cell receptor beta chain was observed in a study of T cell changes during pregnancy in multiple sclerosis. Assay used: immunoSEQ multiplex PCR; TCRdb lists only in-frame clones, some missing. The sample lists approximately 31,000 clones, roughly nine tenths seen once, with roughly 0.42% in the top ten. The CDR3 has 15 amino acids. V lost 3 bases to trimming and J lost 0 bases, with 12 bases between them. Per the germline V gene, CDR1 is SGHRS and CDR2 is YFSETQ. The sample in question was CD4+ T cells from peripheral blood mononuclear cells, obtained in the second trimester of pregnancy. The chain uses TRBV5-1 and TRBJ1-1; D is perhaps TRBD1 (6 bases). This sequence was found in a female donor in good health, enrolled as a control in a pregnancy study. The CDR3 DNA reads as TGCGCCAGCAGCTGGGGACAAGCCATGAACACTGAAGCTTTCTTT. This translates into CASSWGQAMNTEAFF.